Each of the 20 T cell receptor beta chains below was sequenced from the same sample in a study of cytomegalovirus exposure and HLA in healthy donors. PCR used 60 Vbeta primers and 13 Jbeta primers. Sequencing was performed with immunoSEQ multiplex PCR; in TCRdb, only in-frame clones are kept and a portion is missing. This table holds 96,000 or so clones, approximately 75% found once. Sequencing was carried out using PBMCs. Every receptor here comes from a female donor in good health and CMV-seropositive.

This rearrangement joins TRBV4-1 to TRBJ2-2, with D tentatively TRBD1 (5 bases). The germline V gene encodes CDR1 MGHRA and CDR2 YSYEKL. V was trimmed by 4 bases and J by 7 bases, leaving 19 bases between them. The CDR3 sequence is 16 residues long. CDR3 sequence reads: CASSPRQLGWDGELFF. The CDR3 region has the DNA TGCGCCAGCAGCCCACGACAGTTGGGGTGGGACGGGGAGCTGTTTTTT.

This chain uses TRBV4-1 with TRBJ2-1; 10 bases align to TRBD2. The germline V gene has CDR1 MGHRA and CDR2 YSYEKL. The CDR3 covers 16 residues. J gave up 4 bases and V 5 bases, and 8 bases lay outside the gene matches. CDR3 region: CASSRPFSGGYNEQFF. DNA of the CDR3: TGCGCCAGCAGCAGGCCTTTTAGCGGGGGGTACAATGAGCAGTTCTTC.

V usage is TRBV4-3 and J usage is TRBJ1-3; 7 bases are a match to TRBD1. The CDR3 contains 15 residues. The germline V gene encodes CDR1 LGHNA and CDR2 YSLEER. Trimming removed 0 bases from V and 2 bases from J; junction bases left unmatched: 1. CDR3 coding DNA: TGCGCCAGCAGCCAAGAAGACAGGGCTGGAAACACCATATATTTT. This codes for CASSQEDRAGNTIYF.

In DNA form, the CDR3 reads TGTGCCAGCAGCTTAAGCGTTAGCTCCTACAATGAGCAGTTCTTC. The encoded protein is CASSLSVSSYNEQFF. This chain joins TRBV11-2 and TRBJ2-1, with unresolved D. Germline CDR1 reads SGHAT; CDR2 reads FQNNGV. V was shortened by 2 bases and J by 0 bases, with 8 bases between the two germline ends. The CDR3 spans 15 residues.

In its sample, this clone was seen once. The gene calls are TRBV2 and TRBJ2-5, with TRBD2 matching over 9 bases. The junction had 11 bases not matched to a gene; V was cut back by 3 bases and J by 9 bases. The germline CDR1 and CDR2 sequences are SNHLY and FYNNEI. The CDR3 is 15 residues long. The CDR3 region has the DNA TGTGCCAGCAGTGAGTGGTTAGCGGGAGCTTCTGCCCAGTACTTC. This codes for CASSEWLAGASAQYF.

The chain has TRBV18 and TRBJ2-7, with D possibly matching TRBD2 (5 bases). The CDR3 sequence is 13 residues long. V lost 6 bases and J lost 6, with 15 bases in between. Germline CDR1 reads KGHSH; CDR2 reads LQKENI. This CDR3 is CASSESNRGEQYF. The CDR3 DNA is TGTGCCAGCTCCGAGTCGAACCGGGGCGAGCAGTACTTC.

The CDR3 bases are TGCAGCGTTGAAGGCCAGGGGGTTGACATTCAGTACTTC. This gives the protein CSVEGQGVDIQYF. The rearrangement links TRBV29-1 to TRBJ2-4; 7 bases fit TRBD1. CDR3 length equals 13 residues. V lost 1 base to trimming and J lost 8 bases; unmatched junction nucleotides: 5. Germline-derived CDR1 and CDR2 are SQVTM and ANQGSEA.

The chain recombines TRBV5-4 with TRBJ2-2; D not certain. The V and J ends lost 0 bases and 4 bases respectively, with 10 bases between them. The CDR3 sequence is 15 residues long. CDR1 SGHNT and CDR2 YYREEE come from the germline V gene (reference sequence). The CDR3 bases are TGTGCCAGCAGCTTGGACCTGCTCGGCACCGGGGAGCTGTTTTTT. This gives the protein CASSLDLLGTGELFF.

The rearrangement links TRBV6-1 to TRBJ2-5; TRBD1 matches at 10 bases. The DNA matches TRBJ2-7 better at its end, which makes the J call doubtful. The germline V gene encodes CDR1 MNHNS and CDR2 SASEGT. CDR3 length equals 14 residues. CDR3 sequence: CASSADRGRVEQYF. The CDR3 DNA reads TGTGCCAGCAGCGCAGACAGGGGGCGCGTCGAGCAGTACTTC.

V is TRBV7-8 and J is TRBJ1-5; 7 positions match TRBD1. This CDR3 has 14 residues. Unmatched junction bases numbered 3, after V lost 3 bases and J lost 4 bases. Germline V gene data show CDR1 as SGHVS and CDR2 as FQNEAQ. CDR3 nucleotide sequence: TGTGCCAGCAGCTTTACAGGGGTAAATCAGCCCCAGCATTTT. Encoded protein: CASSFTGVNQPQHF.

The chain couples TRBV5-6 to TRBJ2-4; 9 positions agree with TRBD2. The J segment lost 10 bases and the V segment lost 0 bases, leaving 2 bases of the junction unmatched. This CDR3 contains 13 residues. The germline CDR1 and CDR2 sequences are SGHDT and YYEEEE. The CDR3 here is CASSLGLAAIQYF. The CDR3 coding sequence is TGTGCCAGCAGCTTGGGACTAGCGGCTATTCAGTACTTC.

The chain joins TRBV7-6 to TRBJ2-5, with D perhaps TRBD1 (6 bases). The germline V gene encodes CDR1 SGHVS and CDR2 FNYEAQ. CDR3 length: 16 amino acids. Between the trimmed V and J ends, which lost 7 bases and 7 bases, there was a span of 25 bases. The CDR3: CASTSFGGRGRGTQYF. In DNA form, the CDR3 reads TGTGCCAGCACATCATTTGGGGGCAGGGGCCGGGGGACCCAGTACTTC.

This clone was counted between two and nine times. The chain uses TRBV2 and TRBJ1-1; no firm D call. The CDR3 extends over 12 amino acids. V was clipped by 7 bases and J by 4 bases, with 10 bases between them. Germline loops: CDR1 SNHLY, CDR2 FYNNEI. The CDR3 spells CASNRDRTEAFF. Written as DNA, the CDR3 is TGTGCCAGCAATCGAGATCGCACTGAAGCTTTCTTT.

This chain connects TRBV29-1 to TRBJ1-2; D remains ambiguous. Trimming removed 4 bases from V and 4 bases from J, with 13 bases in between. Germline V CDR1 and CDR2: SQVTM, ANQGSEA. CDR3 length: 13 amino acids. In DNA form, the CDR3 reads TGCAGCGTTGGATCTGAACACCTCTATGGCTACACCTTC. This encodes CSVGSEHLYGYTF.

The chain carries TRBV10-3 and TRBJ2-1, with TRBD1 identical over 10 bases. This CDR3 is 16 amino acids long. Trimming took 4 bases from V and 10 from J; bases not matched to a gene: 13. Germline loops: CDR1 ENHRY, CDR2 SYGVKD. CDR3 in amino acids: CAISGLTRQGAREQFF. CDR3 nucleotides: TGTGCCATCAGTGGTCTTACGAGACAGGGGGCTAGGGAGCAGTTCTTC.

This sequence joins TRBV10-2 and TRBJ2-7; TRBD1 might be the D (5 bases). This CDR3 is built from 14 residues. V was cut by 7 bases and J by 9 bases, with 22 bases left in between. CDR1 and CDR2 (germline): WSHSY, SAAADI. The CDR3 protein is CASKGQGLVMGQYF. DNA of the CDR3: TGCGCCAGCAAAGGGCAGGGCCTAGTTATGGGGCAGTACTTC.

This sequence joins TRBV5-1 and TRBJ1-2; 8 bases are shared with TRBD1. J gave up 2 bases and V 0 bases, and 0 bases lay outside the gene matches. The CDR3 covers 14 residues. The germline V gene encodes CDR1 SGHRS and CDR2 YFSETQ. The CDR3 is CASSLGTGNYGYTF. The CDR3 DNA sequence: TGCGCCAGCAGCTTGGGGACAGGGAACTATGGCTACACCTTC.

The rearrangement links TRBV4-2 to TRBJ2-1; 11 bases fit TRBD1. With V trimmed by 1 base and J by 6 bases, 2 bases remained unmatched. The CDR3 is 15 residues long. The V gene's germline CDR1 is LGHNA and CDR2 YNFKEQ. In nucleotides, the CDR3 is TGTGCCAGCAGCCAAGGGGGGACAGGGGGCAATGAGCAGTTCTTC. This encodes CASSQGGTGGNEQFF.

J is TRBJ2-2 and V is TRBV2; 8 positions match TRBD2. After removal of 6 bases from V and 6 bases from J, the junction contained 3 bases not matched to a gene. Germline-derived CDR1 and CDR2 are SNHLY and FYNNEI. The CDR3 has 13 residues. The CDR3 loop reads CASRGLAPGELFF. The DNA for the CDR3 is TGTGCCAGCAGAGGACTAGCCCCCGGGGAGCTGTTTTTT. The complete variable domain, with remaining parts taken from reference TRBV2 and TRBJ2-2, reads EPEVTQTPSHQVTQMGQEVILRCVPISNHLYFYWYRQILGQKVEFLVSFYNNEISEKSEIFDDQFSVERPDGSNFTLKIRSTKLEDSAMYFCASRGLAPGELFFGEGSRLTVL.

Here the CDR3 DNA reads TGTGCCTGGGAGGGTAACCGGGGGAATGAGCAGTTCTTC. As protein: CAWEGNRGNEQFF. The chain carries TRBV30 and TRBJ2-1, with D perhaps matching TRBD2 (6 bases). CDR1 GTSNPN and CDR2 SVGIG come from the germline V gene (reference sequence). CDR3 length: 13 amino acids. V lost 5 bases to trimming and J lost 7 bases, with 15 bases between them.